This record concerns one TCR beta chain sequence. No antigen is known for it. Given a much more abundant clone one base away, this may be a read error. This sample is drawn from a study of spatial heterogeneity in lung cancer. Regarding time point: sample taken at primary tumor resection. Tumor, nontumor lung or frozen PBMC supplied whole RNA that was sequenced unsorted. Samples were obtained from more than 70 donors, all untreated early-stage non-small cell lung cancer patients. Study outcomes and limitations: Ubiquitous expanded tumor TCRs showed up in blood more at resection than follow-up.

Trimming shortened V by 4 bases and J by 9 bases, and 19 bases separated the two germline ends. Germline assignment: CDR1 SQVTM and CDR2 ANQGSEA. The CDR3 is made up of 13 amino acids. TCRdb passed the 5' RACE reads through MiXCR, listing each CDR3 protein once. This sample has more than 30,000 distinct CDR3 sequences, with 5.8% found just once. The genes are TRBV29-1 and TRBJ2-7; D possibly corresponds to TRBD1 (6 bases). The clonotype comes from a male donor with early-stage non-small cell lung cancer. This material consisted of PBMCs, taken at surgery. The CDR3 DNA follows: TGCAGCGTTGGCCCCCAGGACAGCCACGTGCAGTACTTC. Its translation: CSVGPQDSHVQYF.